The rows below give T cell receptor beta chains drawn from one sample of a study of shared clonotypes between healthy human individuals. Libraries were prepared by immunoSEQ multiplex PCR; TCRdb keeps only in-frame clonotypes and omits some of them. The table shows around 2.5 million clones, with approximately 94% occurring only once. Sequenced material: naive CD4+ T cells from PBMCs. The receptors stem from a man aged 18 to 30 in good health. Some clones in this sample may be carry-over from other donors' samples. CDR3s include the opening cysteine and the closing phenylalanine or tryptophan. The D gene is left open where the match is weak. Clone size is given for some rows only: seen once, a few or many times, or a class if the clone is expanded.

V gene,J gene,D gene,clone size,CDR3 DNA,CDR3 protein
TRBV27,TRBJ1-2,.,.,TGTGCCAGCAGTTCCTACCCCGACGGTGAGAACTATGGCTACACCTTC,CASSSYPDGENYGYTF
TRBV6-5,TRBJ1-1,.,.,TGTGCCAGCAGTTATTCAGTGAACACTGAAGCTTTCTTT,CASSYSVNTEAFF
TRBV29-1,TRBJ2-5,TRBD2,.,TGCAGCGTTGAAGATTCGGGGGGGCTATACCAAGAGACCCAGTACTTC,CSVEDSGGLYQETQYF
TRBV10-3,TRBJ1-3,.,.,TGTGCCATCACCCCGGGAATCTCTGGAAACACCATATATTTT,CAITPGISGNTIYF
TRBV6-1,TRBJ1-2,.,.,TGTGCCAGCAGTGAAAAGAGGGGAGCTAACTATGGCTACACCTTC,CASSEKRGANYGYTF
TRBV28,TRBJ2-7,TRBD1,.,TGTGCCAGCAGATCCGGGACAGGGGACTACGAGCAGTACTTC,CASRSGTGDYEQYF
TRBV9,TRBJ2-7,TRBD2,.,TGTGCCAGCAGCGTACGGGCTAGCGGATCCTACGAGCAGTACTTC,CASSVRASGSYEQYF
TRBV28,TRBJ2-7,.,.,TGTGCCAGCACAGAGAGGGTACCCTACGAGCAGTACTTC,CASTERVPYEQYF
TRBV5-1,TRBJ2-7,.,.,TGCGCCAGCAGCTTGGCCTCGGGACACCACTACGAGCAGTACTTC,CASSLASGHHYEQYF
TRBV29-1,TRBJ1-1,.,few,TGCAGCGTTGAGAGCGCACTTGGCACTGAAGCTTTCTTT,CSVESALGTEAFF
TRBV18,TRBJ2-3,.,.,TGTGCCAGCTCACCACCGGATGGGTCAGATACGCAGTATTTT,CASSPPDGSDTQYF
TRBV5-4,TRBJ1-4,TRBD1,.,TGTGCCAGCAGCCCCCAGGGGGCCGTAGATGAAAAACTGTTTTTT,CASSPQGAVDEKLFF
TRBV4-1,TRBJ1-1,.,.,TGCGCCAGCAGCCAAGGTGGGCCGCGTTGGGATAGAGTCACTGAAGCTTTCTTT,CASSQGGPRWDRVTEAFF
TRBV2,TRBJ2-7,TRBD1,.,TGTGCCAGCAGTGCGGACAGGGTCCACGAGCAGTACTTC,CASSADRVHEQYF
TRBV7-9,TRBJ2-3,.,.,TGTGCCAGCAGCTTAGGGAGCAAGGGCACAGATACGCAGTATTTT,CASSLGSKGTDTQYF
TRBV5-8,TRBJ2-1,TRBD2,.,TGTGCCAGCAGGCGAGGACTAGCGGGATGGGGGGAGCAGTTCTTC,CASRRGLAGWGEQFF
TRBV6-5,TRBJ2-1,.,.,TGTGCCAGCAGTTCTGAGACAATCAATGAGCAGTTCTTC,CASSSETINEQFF
TRBV9,TRBJ2-3,TRBD2,.,TGTGCCAGCAGCGTAGGGCTAGCGGCGAGCACAGATACGCAGTATTTT,CASSVGLAASTDTQYF
TRBV6-5,TRBJ1-6,TRBD1,.,TGTGCCAGTCAGGGACAGGGGAATTCACCCCTCCACTTT,CASQGQGNSPLHF
TRBV5-1,TRBJ1-5,TRBD1,.,TGCGCCAGCAGCTTGGGGACAGGGATCGGGCAGCCCCAGCATTTT,CASSLGTGIGQPQHF
TRBV2,TRBJ2-3,.,.,TGTGCCAGCAGTGAAGGCAGGGGTAATACGCAGTATTTT,CASSEGRGNTQYF
TRBV14,TRBJ1-1,.,.,TGTGCCAGCAGTCGATACACCCTCGCCGGCGCTTTCTTT,CASSRYTLAGAFF
TRBV5-1,TRBJ2-7,TRBD1,.,TGCGCCAGCAGCTTGGGACCGGGACAGGGCTACGAGCAGTACTTC,CASSLGPGQGYEQYF
TRBV28,TRBJ1-5,.,few,TGTGCCAGCAGTTTACGACGTGGGGCCCAGCATTTT,CASSLRRGAQHF
TRBV10-3,TRBJ2-3,TRBD2,.,TGTGCCATCAGGGGGGTGGGACTAGCGGGAGAGTCCACAGATACGCAGTATTTT,CAIRGVGLAGESTDTQYF
TRBV6-5,TRBJ2-1,TRBD1,.,TGTGCCAGCAGTAAGGGACAGAGCTACAATGAGCAGTTCTTC,CASSKGQSYNEQFF